A selection of T cell receptor beta chains follows, all from one sample in a study of response to subunit inactivated influenza vaccine. TCRdb passed the RT-PCR reads through MiXCR, listing each CDR3 protein once. The table lists about 620,000 distinct CDR3 sequences, about 11% of them singletons, with about 10% in the top ten. The source material was PBMCs from blood, sampled on the day of vaccination. Source of these receptors: a man aged 50-59 years who received an inactivated influenza vaccine. Both conserved end residues are part of each CDR3. The D gene is left open where the match is weak. Clone size is given for some rows only: seen once, a few or many times, or a class if the clone is expanded.

D gene,V gene,J gene,clone size,CDR3 length,CDR3 protein,CDR3 DNA
TRBD1,TRBV20-1,TRBJ2-7,few,14,CSAQQGPVSYEQYF,TGCAGTGCGCAACAGGGGCCTGTTTCCTACGAGCAGTACTTC
TRBD1,TRBV12-3/TRBV12-4,TRBJ2-7,NA,15,CASSLIRGRSDEQYF,TGTGCCAGCAGTTTAATCAGGGGGCGGTCGGACGAGCAGTACTTC
TRBD2,TRBV29-1,TRBJ2-1,NA,10,CSVEVGLVFF,TGCAGCGTTGAAGTTGGACTAGTGTTCTTC
TRBD1,TRBV3-1,TRBJ2-7,many,16,CASSQGTGKIAAEQYF,TGTGCCAGCAGCCAAGGGACAGGGAAAATTGCGGCCGAGCAGTACTTC
TRBD1,TRBV3-1,TRBJ1-2,once,15,CASSQADRGSHGYTF,TGTGCCAGCAGCCAAGCAGACAGGGGATCCCACGGCTACACCTTC
TRBD2,TRBV28,TRBJ2-7,NA,19,CASHQRSNRGLARAYEQYF,TGTGCCAGCCATCAAAGATCCAACAGGGGACTAGCACGGGCGTACGAGCAGTACTTC
NA,TRBV5-1,TRBJ2-6,few,14,CASSLETGANVLTF,TGCGCCAGCAGCTTGGAAACTGGGGCCAACGTCCTGACTTTC
TRBD1,TRBV3-1,TRBJ2-5,few,15,CASSQLRTGWETQYF,TGTGCCAGCAGCCAACTTCGGACAGGATGGGAGACCCAGTACTTC
NA,TRBV2,TRBJ2-2,NA,16,CASSPLTGGGSGELFF,TGTGCCAGCAGTCCCCTCACAGGGGGGGGGTCCGGGGAGCTGTTTTTT
NA,TRBV6-1,TRBJ2-1,NA,13,CASGMTRGNEQFF,TGTGCCAGCGGTATGACTAGGGGCAATGAGCAGTTCTTC
TRBD2,TRBV7-2,TRBJ2-7,few,17,CASSLAWTGGFSYEQYF,TGTGCCAGCAGCTTAGCGTGGACGGGAGGCTTCTCCTACGAGCAGTACTTC
NA,TRBV20-1,TRBJ1-5,NA,14,CSARFPIGNQPQHF,TGCAGTGCTAGGTTCCCAATCGGCAATCAGCCCCAGCATTTT
TRBD2,TRBV12-3/TRBV12-4,TRBJ2-5,NA,16,CASGQTSGRSEETQYF,TGTGCCAGCGGACAAACCAGCGGGAGAAGTGAGGAGACCCAGTACTTC
TRBD2,TRBV6-2/TRBV6-3,TRBJ2-1,few,16,CASSPLSGRIGNEQFF,TGTGCCAGCAGTCCCTTAAGCGGGAGGATCGGGAATGAGCAGTTCTTC
NA,TRBV20-1,TRBJ2-3,few,12,CSASGYTDTQYF,TGCAGTGCTAGCGGGTACACAGATACGCAGTATTTT
TRBD1,TRBV4-1,TRBJ1-1,many,15,CASSQPGTGVIEAFF,TGCGCCAGCAGCCAACCCGGGACAGGGGTCATTGAAGCTTTCTTT
NA,TRBV3-1,TRBJ2-7,NA,14,CASSPRLDSYEQYF,TGTGCCAGCAGCCCCCGACTTGACTCCTACGAGCAGTACTTC